This TCR beta chain was observed in a study of cytomegalovirus exposure and HLA in healthy donors (dated by TCRdb to about 2017). Describing the broader study: In an earlier analysis of roughly 500 of the donors, 276 Gb of sequence data and just under 120 million unique TCR beta sequences from 150 million to 200 million T cells were reported. An early release covering roughly 600 HLA-typed donors comprised about 300 gigabases of sequencing data and roughly 85 million unique TCR sequences. Of the approximately 370 genotyped donors, approximately 81% were placed in the genetic ancestry cluster associated with self-reported Caucasian donors. The study aimed to test whether signatures of past pathogen exposure could be identified by cataloging public T cell receptors. The study profiled the T cell repertoires of hundreds of subjects by immunosequencing and related them to cytomegalovirus serostatus. A separate validation cohort of about 110 different subjects was used in addition to the roughly 720-subject first cohort. To predict cytomegalovirus infection status, the study combined high-throughput TCR immunosequencing, statistical association of individual TCRs with disease status, and machine learning. To study patterns of TCR occurrence, a later analysis re-analyzed previously published TCR beta repertoires from hundreds of donors and added high-resolution HLA genotyping. In the later analysis, no new phenotypic data were used to find candidate immune exposures; instead, reliance was placed on TCR beta sequences and their occurrence across donors. An earlier analysis of nearly 600 of the donors applied high-throughput TCR beta sequencing to assess whether each TCR beta V gene segment acted as functional or pseudogenic. Alongside the repertoire data, information on donor age, sex, ethnicity and CMV serostatus was compiled. Genome-wide SNP genotypes for about three fifths of the roughly 670 donors were used in a later genetic analysis, which treated that subset as a discovery cohort. Every repertoire in the discovery cohort had been generated on one and the same sequencing platform. HLA typing included class I and class II loci at four-digit resolution. The number of typed donors differed by locus: 629-630 for A, B, C, DRB1 and DQB1; approximately 520 for DQA1; approximately 600 for DPA1; and 400 to 480 for DPB1. A few DR-DQ haplotypes were treated as single units for association and clustering because of strong linkage in the cohort. Among about 360 genotyped donors of the cohort, an average of 235,054 unique TCR beta nucleotide sequences were sequenced per donor, about a sixth of them non-productive. Results and caveats for the whole study, not just this receptor: For the cohort, immune exposure information was limited to CMV serostatus. A later analysis reported that several top co-occurrence clusters appeared linked to parvovirus B19, influenza, CMV and Epstein-Barr virus. Because the 87-base-pair reads could not distinguish some IMGT-functional V segments, including TRBV6-2 and TRBV6-3, those segments were excluded. Because some donors lacked HLA typing at each locus, the association tests relied only on the typed subset. Because counts were too low, about 18 rarely observed V segments, including chromosome 9 orphons, were excluded from the earlier analysis of 587 of the donors. Across donors, most TCR sequences were observed very rarely, whereas some public TCRs were present in many individuals. It was suggested by the authors that the approach could potentially be generalized to other disease states and immunological phenotypes. According to a later genetic analysis, donors in an Asian-associated ancestry cluster had fewer N-insertions in productive TCRs than the approximately 630-donor mean. V-gene and J-gene trimming of TCR beta chains was associated with a missense DCLRE1C variant in a later genetic analysis, and the association was replicated in an independent cohort. A few of the identified cytomegalovirus-associated TCR beta chains were confirmed in vitro to be specific for cytomegalovirus antigens. Sequencing depth was assumed to be roughly uniform across donors in the presence/absence analyses, though that assumption may not hold. Linkage disequilibrium might explain the correlated functional status among segregating V segments, but an unknown experimental factor could not be ruled out. A further reported finding was that TCR beta sequences accurately predicted the HLA-A and HLA-B alleles for most subjects in the first cohort. Only TCR beta chains were sequenced in this cohort, and the absence of alpha or paired-chain data limited detectable features. According to a later analysis, most CMV-associated TCR beta chains appeared to be HLA-restricted, and the HLA associations seemed to be driven largely by CMV exposure. The study listed 164 TCR beta chains as associated with cytomegalovirus. Broadly in line with IMGT annotations, most TCR beta V segments showed up in productive rearrangements about 87% or about 30% of the time in an earlier analysis of approximately 640 of the donors. The classifier was reported to diagnose cytomegalovirus status with high specificity and sensitivity in both the original cohort and the validation cohort. Compared with equally common non-associated chains, HLA-associated TCR beta chains in a later analysis were more clonally expanded and had lower generation probabilities. When HLA alleles, especially DR and DQ, strongly co-occurred, TCR associations were difficult to assign to individual alleles. In a later analysis, TCR association rates were found to vary across HLA loci, with the most associated TCRs seen for DRB1 alleles and the fewest for HLA-C alleles. The sequencing pipeline was judged likely to have produced a cluster of highly shared sequence variants as a technical artifact. A later analysis associated roughly 17,000 TCR beta sequences with specific HLA alleles at a false discovery rate of 0.05.

The cohort consisted of 600 to 700 healthy bone marrow donors. At the time of sampling, every cohort member was nominally healthy, though immune exposures that went unrecorded were likely present. The donor was CMV seronegative and was included in the group of 352 seronegative cohort members. Every donor gave a peripheral blood sample, and the peripheral blood mononuclear cells from that sample were used for TCR beta sequencing. The Qiagen DNeasy Blood Extraction Kit was used to extract genomic DNA from the blood cell samples. Trimming costs V 1 base and J 7 bases, and their ends lie 16 bases apart. The CDR3 holds 15 amino acids from the cysteine to the phenylalanine. Left in the record is the CDR3 DNA by itself, 45 bases read in frame from the first base. The germline V gene specifies LGHNA as CDR1 and YSLEER as CDR2. This clone was counted a single time. Its binding antigen is unknown. Within one base of it there is no much larger clone, and no base qualities were kept.

The library was built by means of the immunoSEQ multiplex PCR assay. The multiplex PCR relied on a mix of 60 forward primers for TCR Vbeta segments and 13 reverse primers for TCR Jbeta segments. The CDR3 region of rearranged TCR beta genes was amplified from genomic DNA by a multiplex PCR assay. The Illumina HiSeq System was used to sequence the amplified TCR beta libraries as 87-base-pair reads. Under the source paper's analysis protocol: A later analysis counted 65 million to 90 million unique TCR beta chains across the 600 to 850 repertoires, and some 11 million of these chains were shared by at least two donors. Raw reads were error-corrected and collapsed into unique sequences by a nearest-neighbor algorithm in which closely related sequences were merged to remove PCR and sequencing errors. CDR3 sequences were aligned to IMGT reference sequences to assign V, D and J gene segments. For a sequence to be retained, a match of at least six nucleotides to both a V gene segment and a J gene segment was required. A rearrangement was called productive if the CDR3 had no stop codons and remained in frame with V and J, and every other rearrangement was called non-productive. Following IMGT convention, CDR3 was defined as the stretch from the second conserved V-encoded cysteine to the conserved J-encoded phenylalanine. In an earlier analysis of around 600 of the donors, sequences lacking an unambiguous match to a single V gene segment were excluded. In an earlier analysis of about 590 of the donors, a V segment was called functional when productive rearrangements were above 56.7%, and segregating when the standard deviation between donors exceeded 5%. A statistical classification framework was developed to diagnose cytomegalovirus status using the catalog of TCR beta chain sequences. In a later analysis, TCR nucleotide sequences were compared against IMGT/GENE-DB human TR gene sequences so that V and J genes could be assigned. The TCRdist pipeline was used in a later analysis to assign CDR3 sequences and most-parsimonious VDJ recombination scenarios. In a later analysis, every TCR beta chain was defined by the combination of its CDR3 amino acid sequence and its V-gene family, and reads without a unique V-gene family were dropped. To address suspected cross-contamination and a sequencing artifact, a later analysis removed 550 to 750 highly shared, low-generation-probability nucleotide sequences. In a later analysis, a clonal expansion index for each public chain was calculated from normalized within-repertoire ranks of inferred template counts. A later analysis computed generation probabilities with a VDJ recombination model fitted to out-of-frame rearrangements, and checked the results against IGoR. In a later analysis, TCR-TCR, TCR-HLA and TCR-CMV co-occurrence was scored with hypergeometric tests, and a repertoire-size bias correction was applied to TCR pairs. To estimate false discovery rates, a later analysis permuted the HLA or CMV assignments 20 times. A later analysis grouped co-occurring TCRs with DBSCAN, adding TCRdist sequence similarity when clustering within HLA-allele-positive subsets. Repertoires with fewer than 30,000 or more than 120,000 public chains were left out of co-occurrence clustering, as were about five repertoires with anomalous nucleotide sharing. What TCRdb holds here is the immuneACCESS table cut down to in-frame rearrangements. Part of the clones is not present; checked against another copy, under half of the missing clones reflect an unresolved V gene, and the others are unexplained. V and J calls and clone size are as listed in that table; D and trimming were resolved from the DNA. The sample yields under 45,000 clones; 60% to 75% were counted once. Jointly, the top ten make up about 6% of the sample.

The V gene is TRBV4-3 and the J gene is TRBJ1-2, with no confident D gene call. This receptor was obtained from a man aged 25 to 40 in good health and CMV-seronegative. Material for sequencing was PBMCs. This receptor carries the CDR3 CASSQADSGSGGYTF. The sequenced DNA: TGCGCCAGCAGCCAAGCGGACTCTGGAAGTGGTGGCTACACCTTC.